This T cell receptor (beta chain) was found in a study of PD-1 blockade in classical Hodgkin lymphoma. TCRdb keeps only in-frame clones here, not all; method: immunoSEQ multiplex PCR. The sample comprises around 2,900 clones, roughly 70% of which are singletons, and less than 25% rests with the top ten. Time point defined: cycle 4 day 1 (C4D1), after less than seven weeks of nivolumab. All the patients suffered relapse after autologous stem cell transplantation, and brentuximab vedotin exposure differed. Thawed PBMCs supplied CD8+ T cells via magnetic negative selection. V lost 1 base to trimming and J lost 0 bases, with 10 bases between them. CDR3 length: 15 residues. CDR1 and CDR2 (germline): LGHNA, YSLEER.

The material was CD8+ T cells from blood, obtained before the fourth cycle of nivolumab. The rearrangement joins TRBV4-3 to TRBJ2-7; D ambiguous. The clonotype comes from a human donor with classical Hodgkin lymphoma. CDR3 loop: CASSQALGSSYEQYF. Written as DNA, the CDR3 is TGCGCCAGCAGCCAAGCCCTCGGAAGCTCCTACGAGCAGTACTTC.